Listed below are T cell receptor beta chains from one sample, sequenced in a study of blood T cell repertoires in COVID-19. The protocol was immunoSEQ multiplex PCR, while the TCRdb copy is restricted to in-frame clones and leaves out a portion. The table shows around 100,000 clones, with about 90% occurring only once. Sequenced: peripheral blood. These TCRs come from a man in his fifties with active COVID-19. Each CDR3 is given with its conserved first and last residue. The D gene is left open where the match is weak. The listing skips clone size in some rows; elsewhere it reads once, few, many or a size class.

-	TRBV3-1/TRBV3-2	TRBJ1-6	-	TGTGCCAGCAGAGGGTCTAGCCTAAATTCACCCCTCCACTTT	CASRGSSLNSPLHF
-	TRBV4-2	TRBJ2-6	-	TGTGCCAGCAGCCAATTGACAGCACTTTCTGGGGCCAACGTCCTGACTTTC	CASSQLTALSGANVLTF
-	TRBV2	TRBJ2-7	-	TGTGCCAGCAGTGATGAGAGAGGGAAAGAGCAGTACTTC	CASSDERGKEQYF
-	TRBV4-1	TRBJ1-5	-	TGCGCCAGCAGCCAAGATGCAGGCGGGTATCAGCCCCAGCATTTT	CASSQDAGGYQPQHF
-	TRBV6-5	TRBJ2-3	-	TGTGCCAGCAGTTACTCGCGCGGTGGCGGTCATGATACGCAGTATTTT	CASSYSRGGGHDTQYF
once	TRBV20-1	TRBJ2-1	-	TGCAGTGCCGTAACTTTCAATGAGCAGTTCTTC	CSAVTFNEQFF
-	TRBV9	TRBJ2-1	-	TGTGCCAGCACCCCCGGTTACAATGAGCAGTTCTTC	CASTPGYNEQFF
-	TRBV5-1	TRBJ2-3	-	TGCGCCAGCAGCTCGGGGAGGGGGGCTAGCACAGATACGCAGTATTTT	CASSSGRGASTDTQYF
-	TRBV7-7	TRBJ2-1	TRBD2	TGTGCCAGCAGCTTAGGAATTAGCGGGGGCCGAAATGAGCAGTTCTTC	CASSLGISGGRNEQFF
-	TRBV7-2	TRBJ2-7	-	TGTGCCAGCAGCTTAGTCACAGGGAACTCCTACGAGCAGTACTTC	CASSLVTGNSYEQYF
-	TRBV24-1	TRBJ2-2	TRBD1	TGTGCCACCAGTGAAAGAGGACAGGGAAGCACCGGGGAGCTGTTTTTT	CATSERGQGSTGELFF
-	TRBV4-1	TRBJ2-1	-	TGCGCCAGCAGCCAAGTCTCGGTCAATGAGCAGTTCTTC	CASSQVSVNEQFF
-	TRBV5-1	TRBJ1-1	-	TGCGCCAGCAGCTTGGTCTCCGGGGGGACTGAAGCTTTCTTT	CASSLVSGGTEAFF
-	TRBV9	TRBJ2-1	TRBD2	TGTGCCAGCAGCACCCAACTAGCGGGGGTACCCAATGAGCAGTTCTTC	CASSTQLAGVPNEQFF
-	TRBV19	TRBJ1-2	TRBD1	TGTGCCAGTGGAAGGGACAGGGCAACAAGTGGCTACACCTTC	CASGRDRATSGYTF
-	TRBV7-9	TRBJ1-2	TRBD1	TGTGCCAGCAGCCAGGTGACAGGGGGCGCCGGCGATGGCTACACCTTC	CASSQVTGGAGDGYTF
-	TRBV5-1	TRBJ1-5	-	TGCGCCAGCAGCTTGGGAGGGGGTGATCAGCCCCAGCATTTT	CASSLGGGDQPQHF
-	TRBV5-1	TRBJ2-3	TRBD2	TGCGCCAGCAGCTTGGTTGCGGGGGGTACAGATACGCAGTATTTT	CASSLVAGGTDTQYF
-	TRBV5-1	TRBJ1-1	-	TGCGCCAGCAGCTCTGAACAGGGTAGGACTGAAGCTTTCTTT	CASSSEQGRTEAFF
-	TRBV19	TRBJ1-6	TRBD1	TGTGCCAGTAGTATCGCGACAGGGGGAAACTCACCCCTCCACTTT	CASSIATGGNSPLHF
-	TRBV5-6	TRBJ2-7	TRBD1	TGTGCCAGCAGCTCCCCACGACAGGGACAGGAAGAGCAGTACTTC	CASSSPRQGQEEQYF
-	TRBV3-1/TRBV3-2	TRBJ2-1	TRBD2	TGTGCCAGCAGCCAGTTAGCGGGGGGGAAAAGGGATGAGCAGTTCTTC	CASSQLAGGKRDEQFF
few	TRBV29-1	TRBJ2-7	-	TGCAGCGTTGCCTCGGGACACGGCTACGAGCAGTACTTC	CSVASGHGYEQYF
-	TRBV6-5	TRBJ2-7	-	TGTGCCAGCGGCAGGGGCCCGAACTACGAGCAGTACTTC	CASGRGPNYEQYF
-	TRBV6-5	TRBJ2-7	-	TGTGCCAGCAGTAGGCTGGTAGAAGGGGCCTACGAGCAGTACTTC	CASSRLVEGAYEQYF
-	TRBV18	TRBJ2-3	TRBD2	TGTGCCAGCTCACCACCGGGACTAGCGGCAACCGTTATCACAGATACGCAGTATTTT	CASSPPGLAATVITDTQYF
-	TRBV11-2	TRBJ1-2	TRBD1	TGTGCCAGCAGCCGACCGGACAGGGACGGCTACACCTTC	CASSRPDRDGYTF
few	TRBV5-1	TRBJ2-3	-	TGCGCCAGCAGCTTTCAAACTAGCACAGATACGCAGTATTTT	CASSFQTSTDTQYF
few	TRBV3-1/TRBV3-2	TRBJ1-1	-	TGTGCCAGCAGCCAAGATAGTCTGCGGCCATTGAACACTGAAGCTTTCTTT	CASSQDSLRPLNTEAFF
-	TRBV6-5	TRBJ1-1	-	TGTGCCAGCAGCTCAGGGCTGACTGAAGCTTTCTTT	CASSSGLTEAFF
few	TRBV30	TRBJ2-3	-	TGTGCCTGGGGGGCTACTAGAGGTACGCAGTATTTT	CAWGATRGTQYF
few	TRBV3-1/TRBV3-2	TRBJ2-2	-	TGTGCCAGCAGCCAAGATCGGGTTATTAGGACCGGGGAGCTGTTTTTT	CASSQDRVIRTGELFF
-	TRBV12-3/TRBV12-4	TRBJ2-7	-	TGTGCCAGCAGTTCCTACGACGAGCAGTACTTC	CASSSYDEQYF
-	TRBV7-2	TRBJ1-5	TRBD1	TGTGCCAGCAGCACCGACAGGGGGCAGCCCCAGCATTTT	CASSTDRGQPQHF
-	TRBV30	TRBJ1-2	TRBD1	TGTGCCTGGACACGGGCAGGGGGTTTAGGCTACACCTTC	CAWTRAGGLGYTF
-	TRBV5-1	TRBJ2-5	-	TGCGCCAGCAGCCCTTCAGACTCCCCCGGAGAGACCCAGTACTTC	CASSPSDSPGETQYF
-	TRBV5-1	TRBJ1-1	-	TGCGCCAGCAGCTTGGATCAGGCCTCGTCAAACACTGAAGCTTTCTTT	CASSLDQASSNTEAFF
-	TRBV10-3	TRBJ2-1	TRBD1	TGTGCCATCAGTGGCGGGACAGGGGCTATAAGCTCCTACAATGAGCAGTTCTTC	CAISGGTGAISSYNEQFF
-	TRBV18	TRBJ1-4	-	TGTGCCAGCTCACCCTCACAGGGTAATAATGAAAAACTGTTTTTT	CASSPSQGNNEKLFF
-	TRBV6-6	TRBJ2-3	-	TGTGCCAGCAGTTCCTACACAGATACGCAGTATTTT	CASSSYTDTQYF
-	TRBV7-2	TRBJ2-5	-	TGTGCCAGCAGCCGCCCGGGGGTGGGGACCCAGTACTTC	CASSRPGVGTQYF
-	TRBV2	TRBJ2-3	TRBD2	TGTGCCAGCACGGCGGGGGGGCGAACAGATACGCAGTATTTT	CASTAGGRTDTQYF
-	TRBV6-1	TRBJ2-1	-	TGTGCCAGCAGTGAACGCCGGCAACTCGGGGATGAGCAGTTCTTC	CASSERRQLGDEQFF
-	TRBV5-1	TRBJ2-1	TRBD1	TGCGCCAGCAGCGCGGCCGGGACAGGGGCCTACAATGAGCAGTTCTTC	CASSAAGTGAYNEQFF
few	TRBV7-3	TRBJ2-1	-	TGTGCCAGCAGCTTACGCAGGGGGGTATACAATGAGCAGTTCTTC	CASSLRRGVYNEQFF
few	TRBV7-8	TRBJ2-3	TRBD2	TGTGCCAGCAGCTTGGGCCTAGCGGGGGGCTTTAGCACAGATACGCAGTATTTT	CASSLGLAGGFSTDTQYF
-	TRBV27	TRBJ1-5	TRBD1	TGTGCCAGCAGTTTATCAACCTCCTTGACAGGGGGCTTGGTCGCTCAGCCCCAGCATTTT	CASSLSTSLTGGLVAQPQHF
-	TRBV6-6	TRBJ1-3	TRBD1	TGTGCCAGCGGAAACCCGGACAGGGGAAGGGGGAACACCATATATTTT	CASGNPDRGRGNTIYF
-	TRBV7-8	TRBJ2-6	-	TGTGCCAGCAGCTTAAGGGGACTCGGGGCCAACGTCCTGACTTTC	CASSLRGLGANVLTF
few	TRBV9	TRBJ1-3	-	TGTGCCAGCAGCGTATCCGAATCGGGGGGAAACACCATATATTTT	CASSVSESGGNTIYF
-	TRBV15	TRBJ1-2	-	TGTGCCACCAGCAGAGATCAAGAGTATCTTAACTATGGCTACACCTTC	CATSRDQEYLNYGYTF
-	TRBV2	TRBJ1-4	TRBD1	TGTGCCAGCAGTAGGACAGGGGCAACTAATGAAAAACTGTTTTTT	CASSRTGATNEKLFF
-	TRBV11-3	TRBJ1-1	-	TGTGCCAGCAGCTGGACAACGGGGAACACTGAAGCTTTCTTT	CASSWTTGNTEAFF